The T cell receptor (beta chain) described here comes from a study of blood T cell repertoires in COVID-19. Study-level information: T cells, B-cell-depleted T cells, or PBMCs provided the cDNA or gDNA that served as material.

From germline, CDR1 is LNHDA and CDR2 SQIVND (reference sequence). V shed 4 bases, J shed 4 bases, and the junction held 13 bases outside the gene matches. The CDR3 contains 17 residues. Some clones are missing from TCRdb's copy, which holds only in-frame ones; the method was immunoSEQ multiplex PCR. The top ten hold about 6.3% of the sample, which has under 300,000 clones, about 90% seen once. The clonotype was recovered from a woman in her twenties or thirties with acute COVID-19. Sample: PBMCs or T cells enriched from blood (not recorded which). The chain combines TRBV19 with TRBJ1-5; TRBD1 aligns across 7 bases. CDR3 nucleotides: TGTGCCAGTAGTAGTGGGGCCGGGACAGCGCGTAATCAGCCCCAGCATTTT. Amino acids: CASSSGAGTARNQPQHF.